The 30 T cell receptor beta chains presented below share a single source sample, sequenced in a study of blood T cell repertoires in COVID-19. Repertoires were generated with immunoSEQ multiplex PCR, while TCRdb's copy carries only in-frame clones and drops some. Of more than 250,000 clones detected, more than 75% appear once; the ten largest clones hold roughly 10%. Material for sequencing was PBMCs or T cells enriched from blood (not recorded which). The source is a woman younger than 30 who had recovered from COVID-19.

This chain uses TRBV7-2 with TRBJ1-1, with 7 positions matching TRBD1. J lost 3 bases, V lost 3 bases, and 10 bases had no gene match. Germline V gene data show CDR1 as SGHTA and CDR2 as FQGNSA. The CDR3 spans 16 residues. The CDR3 region has the DNA TGTGCCAGCAGCTTGGGTTACAGGGGTAGGGACACTGAAGCTTTCTTT. It is translated as CASSLGYRGRDTEAFF.

This chain links TRBV3-1 (or the pseudogene TRBV3-2) with TRBJ2-7, with a tentative D call TRBD2 (6 bases). The CDR3 is made up of 17 amino acids. The germline V gene has CDR1 LGHDT and CDR2 YNNKEL (reference sequence). V was pared by 3 bases and J by 0 bases, with 18 bases between. The CDR3 bases are TGTGCCAGCAGCCAGGGGACTGGGTATACCCCCTCCTACGAGCAGTACTTC. Translating it yields CASSQGTGYTPSYEQYF.

The rearrangement uses TRBV18 and TRBJ1-1, with 7 bases that match TRBD1. Germline V gene sequence: CDR1 KGHSH, CDR2 LQKENI. Trimming took 0 bases from V and 3 from J; bases not matched to a gene: 4. The CDR3 is made up of 15 amino acids. The CDR3: CASSPPNRGYTEAFF. The DNA of the CDR3 is TGTGCCAGCTCACCACCGAACAGGGGATACACTGAAGCTTTCTTT.

V gene TRBV30 combines with J gene TRBJ1-2; 9 bases are a match to TRBD1. The CDR3 totals 14 residues. Germline-derived CDR1 and CDR2 are GTSNPN and SVGIG (reference sequence). J lost 2 bases, V lost 0 bases, and 1 base had no gene match. DNA of the CDR3: TGTGCCTGGAGTGTACAGGGGGCAAACTATGGCTACACCTTC. Encoded protein: CAWSVQGANYGYTF.

This rearrangement joins TRBV19 to TRBJ1-1; the D is unclear. This CDR3 region has 13 residues. Germline values: CDR1 LNHDA, CDR2 SQIVND (reference sequence). V was shortened by 9 bases and J by 4 bases, with 15 bases between the two germline ends. DNA for the CDR3: TGTGCCAGCCGGCCGACTCCTTCCACTGAAGCTTTCTTT. Its translation is CASRPTPSTEAFF. The whole variable domain, remainder taken from reference TRBV19 and TRBJ1-1, is DGGITQSPKYLFRKEGQNVTLSCEQNLNHDAMYWYRQDPGQGLRLIYYSQIVNDFQKGDIAEGYSVSREKKESFPLTVTSAQKNPTAFYLCASRPTPSTEAFFGQGTRLTVV.

This clone was seen more than once but under ten times. The V and J genes are TRBV28 and TRBJ1-2; no clear D. The CDR3 is 16 residues long. The ends were cut back, 7 bases at V and 4 bases at J, with 22 bases in the middle. Germline lookup yields CDR1 MDHEN and CDR2 SYDVKM. The CDR3 protein is CASTTIGPTRFYGYTF. The CDR3 bases are TGTGCCAGCACCACGATAGGACCGACTAGATTCTATGGCTACACCTTC.

DNA for the CDR3: TGTGCCAGCAGTTGGCGGGACTCCGGCGATGAGCAGTTCTTC. It is translated as CASSWRDSGDEQFF. J is TRBJ2-1 and V is TRBV6-5; D is perhaps TRBD2 (6 bases). This CDR3 is built from 14 residues. The V gene's germline CDR1 is MNHEY and CDR2 SVGAGI. The ends were cut back, 4 bases at V and 8 bases at J, with 15 bases in the middle.

The rearrangement joins TRBV3-1 (or the pseudogene TRBV3-2) to TRBJ2-2; possibly TRBD2 for D (6 bases). CDR3 size: 14 residues. CDR1 is LGHDT, CDR2 YNNKEL, per germline (reference sequence). The V gene lost 0 bases and the J gene lost 6 bases, with 8 bases spanning the gap. The CDR3 loop reads CASSQDTGAGELFF. The DNA for the CDR3 is TGTGCCAGCAGCCAAGACACGGGAGCCGGGGAGCTGTTTTTT.

The V call is TRBV27, the J call TRBJ2-1; 8 positions agree with TRBD2. CDR3 length equals 15 residues. Unmatched junction bases numbered 11, after V lost 6 bases and J lost 7 bases. The germline V gene encodes CDR1 MNHEY and CDR2 SMNVEV (reference sequence). The CDR3 nucleotides read TGTGCCAGCAGGTCCAGAGCGGGAGTAAAGAATGAGCAGTTCTTC. Translating gives CASRSRAGVKNEQFF.

The J gene is TRBJ2-1, the V gene TRBV10-3; TRBD2 matches at 11 bases. Germline V gene sequence: CDR1 ENHRY, CDR2 SYGVKD. With V trimmed by 6 bases and J by 5 bases, 3 bases remained unmatched. The CDR3 loop spans 14 amino acids. The CDR3 protein is CAISGLAGNNEQFF. CDR3 nucleotide sequence: TGTGCCATCAGCGGACTAGCGGGTAACAATGAGCAGTTCTTC.

This chain connects TRBV6-2 or TRBV6-3 to TRBJ1-1; D uncertain. Germline V gene lookup returns CDR1 MNHEY and CDR2 SVGEGT. The V gene lost 4 bases and the J gene lost 0 bases, with 18 bases spanning the gap. The CDR3 runs to 17 residues. CDR3 sequence reads: CASSFPGSLAMNTEAFF. The CDR3 DNA reads TGTGCCAGCAGTTTCCCGGGAAGCCTTGCGATGAACACTGAAGCTTTCTTT.

The chain combines TRBV5-5 with TRBJ2-3; 8 nucleotides align to TRBD1. Germline lookup yields CDR1 SGHKS and CDR2 YYEKEE (reference sequence). V shed 3 bases and J 0 bases; nucleotides not matched to a gene: 3. This CDR3 contains 15 residues. In DNA form, the CDR3 reads TGTGCCAGCAGCTCCAGGGGGCTAAGCACAGATACGCAGTATTTT. This sequence encodes CASSSRGLSTDTQYF.

V is TRBV11-1 and J is TRBJ1-2; 12 positions agree with TRBD1. The CDR3 consists of 14 residues. CDR1 is SGHAT and CDR2 is FQDESV in the germline V gene (reference sequence). J lost 7 bases, V lost 3 bases, and 3 bases had no gene match. CDR3 protein: CASSLGQGAAGYTF. The CDR3 DNA follows: TGTGCCAGCAGCTTGGGACAGGGGGCGGCTGGCTACACCTTC.

This clone was found once. V gene TRBV12-3 or TRBV12-4 combines with J gene TRBJ1-1, with D possibly matching TRBD1 (5 bases). V shed 3 bases and J shed 5 bases, with 10 bases lying between them. The CDR3 totals 13 residues. In DNA, the CDR3 is TGTGCCAGCAGTTTGGCCGGGGGGACTGAAGCTTTCTTT. Its protein product is CASSLAGGTEAFF.

There are a few counts of this clone. The chain combines TRBV5-1 with TRBJ2-2, with D possibly matching TRBD1 (6 bases). The length of the CDR3 is 15 residues. The germline V and J ends were trimmed by 3 bases and 8 bases, with 17 bases remaining between them. CDR1 is SGHRS and CDR2 is YFSETQ in the germline V gene. This CDR3 is CASSSQGALSGELFF. As DNA, the CDR3 is TGCGCCAGCAGCTCACAGGGAGCTCTTTCAGGGGAGCTGTTTTTT.

This clone showed up just once. The chain has TRBV5-4 and TRBJ2-7, with D possibly being TRBD1 (6 bases). The germline V and J ends were trimmed by 0 bases and 0 bases, with 10 bases remaining between them. This CDR3 is built from 15 residues. CDR1 SGHNT and CDR2 YYREEE come from the germline V gene (reference sequence). CDR3 DNA: TGTGCCAGCAGCTTGGAGCAGGGGAGCTCCTACGAGCAGTACTTC. Translated: CASSLEQGSSYEQYF.

V gene TRBV4-1 combines with J gene TRBJ2-1, with 13 bases that match TRBD2. The CDR3 covers 16 residues. Germline CDR1 and CDR2: MGHRA and YSYEKL. Trimming cost V 0 bases and J 7 bases; bases outside gene matches: 3. CDR3 protein: CASSQDPGLAGNEQFF. In nucleotides, the CDR3 is TGCGCCAGCAGCCAAGATCCGGGACTAGCGGGAAATGAGCAGTTCTTC.

V usage is TRBV7-3 and J usage is TRBJ1-5, with 7 bases matching TRBD1. With V trimmed by 1 base and J by 0 bases, 3 bases remained unmatched. CDR3 length equals 16 residues. The germline V gene has CDR1 SGHTA and CDR2 FQGTGA. The DNA of the CDR3 is TGTGCCAGCAGCTTAAAGGGACAGAATAGCAATCAGCCCCAGCATTTT. Protein product: CASSLKGQNSNQPQHF.

The chain links TRBV4-1 to TRBJ2-7, with TRBD1 matching over 8 bases. The V gene's germline CDR1 is MGHRA and CDR2 YSYEKL. With V trimmed by 4 bases and J by 0 bases, 11 bases remained unmatched. The CDR3 covers 17 residues. CDR3 loop: CASSPWTGLEGSYEQYF. DNA of the CDR3: TGCGCCAGCAGCCCCTGGACAGGGCTCGAGGGCTCCTACGAGCAGTACTTC.

The chain combines TRBV28 with TRBJ1-5, with 8 bases fitting TRBD1. V was pared by 1 base and J by 7 bases, with 6 bases of the junction left unmatched. Germline-derived CDR1 and CDR2 are MDHEN and SYDVKM. The CDR3 consists of 15 residues. The CDR3 DNA reads TGTGCCAGCAGTTTATTCAGGGGGCGAGAACAGCCCCAGCATTTT. Protein: CASSLFRGREQPQHF. Supplemented by reference TRBV28 and TRBJ1-5, the full variable domain reads DVKVTQSSRYLVKRTGEKVFLECVQDMDHENMFWYRQDPGLGLRLIYFSYDVKMKEKGDIPEGYSVSREKKERFSLILESASTNQTSMYLCASSLFRGREQPQHFGDGTRLSIL.

The V gene is TRBV30, the J gene TRBJ2-1, with D possibly TRBD2 on 5 matching bases. Germline V CDR1 and CDR2: GTSNPN, SVGIG (reference sequence). The CDR3 has 14 amino acids. V lost 2 bases to trimming and J lost 4 bases, with 12 bases between them. The CDR3 nucleotides are TGTGCCTGGAGTAGCGCGGGTGGGTACAATGAGCAGTTCTTC. It yields the protein CAWSSAGGYNEQFF.

Concerning this clone: Other DNA sequences from this sample encode an identical CDR3 as well. The V and J genes are TRBV30 and TRBJ1-2; D gene unclear. The germline CDR1 and CDR2 sequences are GTSNPN and SVGIG (reference sequence). The ends were cut back, 5 bases at V and 1 base at J, with 8 bases in the middle. CDR3 length equals 12 residues. Here the CDR3 DNA reads TGTGCCTGGTCCGGTAGTAACTATGGCTACACCTTC. It translates to CAWSGSNYGYTF. Using reference TRBV30 and TRBJ1-2 for the parts outside the CDR3, the full variable domain is SQTIHQWPATLVQPVGSPLSLECTVEGTSNPNLYWYRQAAGRGLQLLFYSVGIGQISSEVPQNLSASRPQDRQFILSSKKLLLSDSGFYLCAWSGSNYGYTFGSGTRLTVV.

In its sample, this clone was seen once. DNA for the CDR3: TGTGCCAGCAGCTTAACGGGGGGGCGCACAGATACGCAGTATTTT. Its translation is CASSLTGGRTDTQYF. This chain uses TRBV7-8 with TRBJ2-3, with TRBD2 matching 8 bases. This CDR3 region has 15 residues. Trimming took 2 bases from V and 1 from J; bases not matched to a gene: 2. CDR1 and CDR2 (germline): SGHVS, FQNEAQ.

This clone has only a few counts. The rearrangement joins TRBV19 to TRBJ1-6, with 8 bases fitting TRBD1. Trimming removed 4 bases from V and 3 bases from J; junction bases left unmatched: 8. This CDR3 spans 17 amino acids. The germline V gene encodes CDR1 LNHDA and CDR2 SQIVND (reference sequence). The CDR3 reads CASSKGSTGGYNSPLHF. DNA of the CDR3: TGTGCCAGTAGTAAGGGGTCAACAGGGGGCTATAATTCACCCCTCCACTTT.

The chain employs TRBV10-3 and TRBJ2-5, with D possibly matching TRBD1 (5 bases). CDR1 and CDR2 from the germline V gene are ENHRY and SYGVKD. The CDR3 is 16 residues long. Trimming pared 0 bases from V and 4 bases from J, leaving 15 bases between. Here the CDR3 DNA reads TGTGCCATCAGTGAGTCGGGAATGATGGGGCTAGAGACCCAGTACTTC. Translated, it gives CAISESGMMGLETQYF.

This rearrangement joins TRBV5-1 to TRBJ1-1, with D uncertain. Germline CDR1 reads SGHRS; CDR2 reads YFSETQ. Trimming left V 2 bases short and J 7 bases short, with 12 bases between. CDR3 length equals 13 residues. CDR3 sequence (DNA): TGCGCCAGCAGCTTCCAACAGAGTAGTGAAGCTTTCTTT. Its protein is CASSFQQSSEAFF.

This chain connects TRBV6-5 to TRBJ2-3; TRBD1 is a possible D gene (5 bases). Germline assignment: CDR1 MNHEY and CDR2 SVGAGI. V gave up 0 bases and J gave up 0 bases, with 10 bases separating them. The CDR3 is 16 residues long. CDR3 amino acids: CASSYSGAFSTDTQYF. The CDR3 nucleotides read TGTGCCAGCAGTTACTCAGGGGCGTTCAGCACAGATACGCAGTATTTT.

The chain is built from TRBV15 and TRBJ1-4; no clear D gene. V dropped 3 bases and J dropped 5 bases, with 7 bases sitting between them. This CDR3 has 13 residues. Germline CDR1 is LNHNV and CDR2 is YYDKDF (reference sequence). Here the CDR3 reads CATSSLVNEKLFF. Written as DNA, the CDR3 is TGTGCCACCAGCAGTCTAGTGAATGAAAAACTGTTTTTT.

J is TRBJ2-2 and V is TRBV20-1, with D maybe TRBD2 (5 bases). V was pared by 3 bases and J by 2 bases, with 10 bases between. Looked up from germline, CDR1 is DFQATT and CDR2 is SNEGSKA (reference sequence). CDR3 length equals 14 residues. CDR3 residues: CSASPSLNTGELFF. In DNA form, the CDR3 reads TGCAGTGCTAGTCCTAGCCTAAACACCGGGGAGCTGTTTTTT.

The genes are TRBV2 and TRBJ1-1, with 10 bases that match TRBD1. V shed 1 base, J shed 7 bases, and the junction held 3 bases outside the gene matches. Germline V CDR1 and CDR2: SNHLY, FYNNEI. This CDR3 region has 14 residues. The CDR3 region is CASSEGTGGGEAFF. Here the CDR3 DNA reads TGTGCCAGCAGTGAAGGGACAGGGGGTGGTGAAGCTTTCTTT.